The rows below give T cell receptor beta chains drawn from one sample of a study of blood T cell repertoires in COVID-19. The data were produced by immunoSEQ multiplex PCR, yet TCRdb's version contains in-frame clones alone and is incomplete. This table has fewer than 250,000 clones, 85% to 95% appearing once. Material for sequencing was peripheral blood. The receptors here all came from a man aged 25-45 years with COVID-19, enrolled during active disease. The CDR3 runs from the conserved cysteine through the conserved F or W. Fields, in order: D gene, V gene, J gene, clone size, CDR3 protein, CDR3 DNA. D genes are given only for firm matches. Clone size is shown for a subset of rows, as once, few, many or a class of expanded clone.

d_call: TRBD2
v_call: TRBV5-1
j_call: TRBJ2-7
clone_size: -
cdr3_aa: CASILSGGQLYEQYF
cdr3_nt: TGCGCCAGCATCCTTAGCGGGGGGCAACTCTACGAGCAGTACTTC

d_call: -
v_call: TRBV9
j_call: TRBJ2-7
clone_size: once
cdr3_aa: CASSVGGGPTYYEQYF
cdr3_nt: TGTGCCAGCAGCGTAGGTGGAGGGCCCACGTACTACGAGCAGTACTTC

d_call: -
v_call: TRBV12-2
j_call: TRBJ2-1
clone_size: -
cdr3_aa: CASRSPRLAGGPNEQFF
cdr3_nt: TGTGCAAGTCGCTCCCCGCGTCTAGCGGGGGGGCCAAATGAGCAGTTCTTC

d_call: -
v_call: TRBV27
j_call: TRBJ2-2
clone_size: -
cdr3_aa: CASSPFNTGELFF
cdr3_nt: TGTGCCAGCAGTCCCTTTAACACCGGGGAGCTGTTTTTT

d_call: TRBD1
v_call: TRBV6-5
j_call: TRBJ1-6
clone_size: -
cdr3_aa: CASRSGGPANSPLHF
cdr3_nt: TGTGCCAGCAGATCAGGGGGCCCGGCAAATTCACCCCTCCACTTT

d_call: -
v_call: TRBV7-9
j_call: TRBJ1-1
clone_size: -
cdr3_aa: CASSSTSGRGTNTEAFF
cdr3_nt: TGTGCCAGCAGCTCAACATCGGGCAGGGGAACGAACACTGAAGCTTTCTTT

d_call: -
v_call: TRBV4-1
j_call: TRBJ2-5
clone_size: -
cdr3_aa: CASSPRTEETQYF
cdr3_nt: TGCGCCAGCAGCCCTCGGACTGAAGAGACCCAGTACTTC

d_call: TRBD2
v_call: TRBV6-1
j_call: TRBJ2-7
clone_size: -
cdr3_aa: CASSESPSGVSSYEQYF
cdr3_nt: TGTGCCAGCAGTGAATCCCCTAGCGGGGTTTCCTCCTACGAGCAGTACTTC

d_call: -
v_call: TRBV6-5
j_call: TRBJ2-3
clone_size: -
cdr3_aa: CASSYSRGSTDTQYF
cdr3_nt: TGTGCCAGCAGTTACTCGCGAGGGAGCACAGATACGCAGTATTTT

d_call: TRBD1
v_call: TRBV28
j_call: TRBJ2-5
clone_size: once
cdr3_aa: CASSPTDRGLQETQYF
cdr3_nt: TGTGCCAGCAGTCCAACGGACAGGGGGCTACAAGAGACCCAGTACTTC

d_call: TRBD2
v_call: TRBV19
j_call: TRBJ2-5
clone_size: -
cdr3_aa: CASSIRAGQETQYF
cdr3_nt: TGTGCCAGTAGTATAAGAGCGGGGCAAGAGACCCAGTACTTC

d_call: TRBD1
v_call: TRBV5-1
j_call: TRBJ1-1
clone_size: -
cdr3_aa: CASSLKAHPGTGLRAFF
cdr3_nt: TGCGCCAGCAGCTTGAAAGCTCACCCCGGGACAGGGCTACGCGCTTTCTTT

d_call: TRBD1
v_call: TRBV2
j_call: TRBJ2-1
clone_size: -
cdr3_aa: CASRPASGGYNEQFF
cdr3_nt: TGTGCCAGCAGGCCCGCGTCAGGGGGTTACAATGAGCAGTTCTTC

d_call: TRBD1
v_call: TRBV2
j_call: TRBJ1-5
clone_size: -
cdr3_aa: CASDELLRTGENQPQHF
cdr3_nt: TGTGCCAGCGATGAGCTCTTAAGGACAGGGGAGAATCAGCCCCAGCATTTT

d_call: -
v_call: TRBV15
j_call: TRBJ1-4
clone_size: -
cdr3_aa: CATSRDRTPYEKLFF
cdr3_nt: TGTGCCACCAGCAGAGATAGGACTCCCTATGAAAAACTGTTTTTT

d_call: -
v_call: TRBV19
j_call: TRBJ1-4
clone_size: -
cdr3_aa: CASSIRGWSEKLFF
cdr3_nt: TGTGCCAGTAGTATCCGGGGATGGAGTGAAAAACTGTTTTTT

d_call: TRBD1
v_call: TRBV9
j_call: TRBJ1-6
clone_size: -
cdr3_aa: CASSPPGTGHSPLHF
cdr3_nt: TGTGCCAGCAGCCCACCCGGGACAGGGCATTCACCCCTCCACTTT

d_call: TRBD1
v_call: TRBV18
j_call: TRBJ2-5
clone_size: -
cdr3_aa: CASSPPGTGGWETQYF
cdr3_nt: TGTGCCAGCTCACCACCGGGGACAGGGGGCTGGGAGACCCAGTACTTC

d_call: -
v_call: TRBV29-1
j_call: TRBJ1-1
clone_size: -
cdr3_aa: CSVVPQDTGNTEAFF
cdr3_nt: TGCAGCGTTGTCCCCCAAGATACCGGGAACACTGAAGCTTTCTTT

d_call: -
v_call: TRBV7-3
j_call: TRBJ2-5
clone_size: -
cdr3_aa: CASSPSGAVLETQYF
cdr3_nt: TGTGCCAGCAGCCCCAGCGGAGCCGTCCTGGAGACCCAGTACTTC

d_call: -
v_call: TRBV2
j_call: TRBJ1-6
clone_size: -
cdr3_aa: CASTRDTSSYNSPLHF
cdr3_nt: TGTGCCAGCACACGGGACACCAGCTCCTATAATTCACCCCTCCACTTT

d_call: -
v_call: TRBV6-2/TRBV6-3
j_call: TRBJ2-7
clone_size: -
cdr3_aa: CASSSPGSSYEQYF
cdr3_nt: TGTGCCAGCAGTTCCCCCGGGAGCTCCTACGAGCAGTACTTC

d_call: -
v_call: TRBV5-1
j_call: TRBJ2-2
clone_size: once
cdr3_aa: CASSNPSGPNTGELFF
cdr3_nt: TGCGCCAGCAGCAACCCGTCTGGGCCTAACACCGGGGAGCTGTTTTTT

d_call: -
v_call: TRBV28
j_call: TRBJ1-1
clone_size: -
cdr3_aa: CASSPPDPGLAEAFF
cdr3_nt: TGTGCCAGCAGTCCACCCGACCCGGGACTGGCTGAAGCTTTCTTT

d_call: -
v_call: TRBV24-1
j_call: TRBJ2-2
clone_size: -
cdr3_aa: CATSDLSGFSGELFF
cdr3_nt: TGTGCCACCAGTGATTTGTCGGGGTTTTCCGGGGAGCTGTTTTTT

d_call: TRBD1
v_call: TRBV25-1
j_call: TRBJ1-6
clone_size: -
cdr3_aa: CASTPFQGANSPLHF
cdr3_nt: TGTGCCAGCACCCCCTTCCAGGGGGCTAATTCACCCCTCCACTTT

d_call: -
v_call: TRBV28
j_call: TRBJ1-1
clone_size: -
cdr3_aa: CASTPTVNTEAFF
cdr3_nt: TGTGCCAGCACCCCGACAGTGAACACTGAAGCTTTCTTT

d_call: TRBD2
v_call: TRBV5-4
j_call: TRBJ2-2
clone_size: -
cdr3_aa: CASSAGTSGVTGELFF
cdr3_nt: TGTGCCAGCAGCGCTGGGACTAGCGGGGTTACCGGGGAGCTGTTTTTT

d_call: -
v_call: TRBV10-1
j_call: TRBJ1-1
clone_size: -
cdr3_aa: CASSPTVNTEAFF
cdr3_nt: TGCGCCAGCAGCCCGACAGTGAACACTGAAGCTTTCTTT

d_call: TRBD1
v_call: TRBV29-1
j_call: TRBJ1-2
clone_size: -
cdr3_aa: CSVEGVQTGGAGYTF
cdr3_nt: TGCAGCGTTGAAGGGGTTCAGACAGGGGGCGCGGGCTACACCTTC

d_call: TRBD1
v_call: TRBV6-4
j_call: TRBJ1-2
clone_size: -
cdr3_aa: CASSDTPGQGYGYTF
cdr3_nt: TGTGCCAGCAGTGACACCCCTGGACAGGGCTATGGCTACACCTTC

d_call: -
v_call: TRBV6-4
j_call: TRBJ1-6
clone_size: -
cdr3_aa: CASSPDRKNSPLHF
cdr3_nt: TGTGCCAGCAGCCCTGACAGGAAGAATTCACCCCTCCACTTT

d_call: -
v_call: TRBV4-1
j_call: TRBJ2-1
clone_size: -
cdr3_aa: CASSQRTVPYNEQFF
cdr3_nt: TGCGCCAGCAGCCAAAGGACAGTTCCATACAATGAGCAGTTCTTC

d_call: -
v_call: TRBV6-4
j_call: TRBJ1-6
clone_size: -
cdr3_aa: CASSDEGGSPLHF
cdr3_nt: TGTGCCAGCAGTGATGAGGGTGGATCACCCCTCCACTTT

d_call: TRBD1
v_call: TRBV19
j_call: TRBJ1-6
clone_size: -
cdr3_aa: CASSIRPGQGLAYNSPLHF
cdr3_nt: TGTGCCAGTAGTATCCGGCCGGGACAGGGGCTGGCCTATAATTCACCCCTCCACTTT

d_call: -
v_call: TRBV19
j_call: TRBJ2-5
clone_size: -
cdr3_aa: CASSMSQQETQYF
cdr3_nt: TGTGCCAGTAGTATGTCGCAGCAAGAGACCCAGTACTTC

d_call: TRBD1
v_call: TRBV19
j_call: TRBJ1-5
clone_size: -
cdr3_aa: CASGTDYSNQPQHF
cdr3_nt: TGTGCCAGTGGGACAGATTATAGCAATCAGCCCCAGCATTTT

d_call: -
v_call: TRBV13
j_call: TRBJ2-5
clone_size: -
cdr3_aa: CASSRDSEETQYF
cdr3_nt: TGTGCCAGCAGCCGGGACTCAGAAGAGACCCAGTACTTC

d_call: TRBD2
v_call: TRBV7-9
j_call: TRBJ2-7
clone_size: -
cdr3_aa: CASSLSGGAVSYEQYF
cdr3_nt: TGTGCCAGCAGCCTTAGCGGGGGGGCCGTCTCCTACGAGCAGTACTTC

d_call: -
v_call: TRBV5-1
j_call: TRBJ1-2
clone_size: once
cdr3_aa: CASSLASIRDYYGYTF
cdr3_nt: TGCGCCAGCAGCTTGGCCTCTATAAGAGATTACTATGGCTACACCTTC

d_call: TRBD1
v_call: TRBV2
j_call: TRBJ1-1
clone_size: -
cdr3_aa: CASTATGGITEAFF
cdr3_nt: TGTGCCAGCACTGCGACAGGGGGCATCACTGAAGCTTTCTTT